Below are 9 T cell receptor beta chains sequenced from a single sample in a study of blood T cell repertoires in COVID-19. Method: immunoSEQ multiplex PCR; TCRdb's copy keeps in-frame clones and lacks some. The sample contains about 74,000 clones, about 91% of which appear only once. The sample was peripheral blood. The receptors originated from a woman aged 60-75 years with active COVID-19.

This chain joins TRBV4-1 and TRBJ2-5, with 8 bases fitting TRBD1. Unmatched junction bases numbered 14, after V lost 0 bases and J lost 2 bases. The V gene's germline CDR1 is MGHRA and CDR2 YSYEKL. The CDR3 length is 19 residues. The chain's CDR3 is CASSQDQWEDRVDQETQYF. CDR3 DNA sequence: TGCGCCAGCAGCCAAGATCAATGGGAGGACAGGGTGGATCAAGAGACCCAGTACTTC.

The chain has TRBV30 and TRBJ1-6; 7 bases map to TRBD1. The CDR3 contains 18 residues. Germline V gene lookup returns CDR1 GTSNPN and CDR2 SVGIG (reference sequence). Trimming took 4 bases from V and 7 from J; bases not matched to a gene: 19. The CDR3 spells CAWKWGIDRAPWNSPLHF. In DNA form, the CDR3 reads TGTGCCTGGAAGTGGGGTATAGACAGGGCGCCGTGGAATTCACCCCTCCACTTT.

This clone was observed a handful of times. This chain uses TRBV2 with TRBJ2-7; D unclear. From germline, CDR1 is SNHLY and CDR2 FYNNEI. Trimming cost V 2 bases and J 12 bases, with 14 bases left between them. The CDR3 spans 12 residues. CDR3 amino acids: CASSESDGARYF. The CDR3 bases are TGTGCCAGCAGTGAATCAGACGGCGCTAGGTACTTC.

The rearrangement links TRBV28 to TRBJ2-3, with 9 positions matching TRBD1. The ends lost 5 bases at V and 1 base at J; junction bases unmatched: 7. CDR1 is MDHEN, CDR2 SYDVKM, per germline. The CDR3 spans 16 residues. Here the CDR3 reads CASSRQGEGGTDTQYF. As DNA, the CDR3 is TGTGCCAGCAGTAGACAGGGGGAGGGAGGCACAGATACGCAGTATTTT. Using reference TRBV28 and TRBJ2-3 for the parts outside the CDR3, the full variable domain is DVKVTQSSRYLVKRTGEKVFLECVQDMDHENMFWYRQDPGLGLRLIYFSYDVKMKEKGDIPEGYSVSREKKERFSLILESASTNQTSMYLCASSRQGEGGTDTQYFGPGTRLTVL.

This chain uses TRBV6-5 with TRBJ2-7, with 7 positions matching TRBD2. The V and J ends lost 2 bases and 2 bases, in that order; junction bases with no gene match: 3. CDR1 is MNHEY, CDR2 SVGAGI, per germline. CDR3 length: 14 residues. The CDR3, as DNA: TGTGCCAGCAGTTACGGGGGGGATGCCTACGAGCAGTACTTC. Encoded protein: CASSYGGDAYEQYF.

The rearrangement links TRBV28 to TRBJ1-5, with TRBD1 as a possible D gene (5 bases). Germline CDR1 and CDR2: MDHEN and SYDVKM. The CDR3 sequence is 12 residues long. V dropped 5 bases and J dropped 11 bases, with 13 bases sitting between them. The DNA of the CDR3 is TGTGCCAGCAGTGTCCGGGGGGGTTCCCAGCATTTT. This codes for CASSVRGGSQHF.

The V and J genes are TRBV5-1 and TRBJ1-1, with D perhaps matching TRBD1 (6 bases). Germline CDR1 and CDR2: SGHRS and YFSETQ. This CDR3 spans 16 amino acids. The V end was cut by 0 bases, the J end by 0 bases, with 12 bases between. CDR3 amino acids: CASSLDGQGLNTEAFF. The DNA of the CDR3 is TGCGCCAGCAGCTTGGATGGCCAGGGGCTGAACACTGAAGCTTTCTTT.

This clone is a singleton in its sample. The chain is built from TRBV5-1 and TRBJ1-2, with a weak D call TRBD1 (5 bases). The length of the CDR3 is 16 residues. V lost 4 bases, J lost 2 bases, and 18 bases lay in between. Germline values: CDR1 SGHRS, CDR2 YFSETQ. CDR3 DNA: TGCGCCAGCAGCACTGAGGGAGGGGCCAGAAACTATGGCTACACCTTC. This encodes CASSTEGGARNYGYTF.

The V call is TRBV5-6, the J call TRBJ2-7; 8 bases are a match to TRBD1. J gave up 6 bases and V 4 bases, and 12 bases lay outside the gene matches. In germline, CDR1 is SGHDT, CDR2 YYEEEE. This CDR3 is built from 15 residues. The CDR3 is CASSRPGGGSVEQYF. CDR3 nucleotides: TGTGCCAGCAGCCGGCCAGGGGGCGGCTCAGTCGAGCAGTACTTC.